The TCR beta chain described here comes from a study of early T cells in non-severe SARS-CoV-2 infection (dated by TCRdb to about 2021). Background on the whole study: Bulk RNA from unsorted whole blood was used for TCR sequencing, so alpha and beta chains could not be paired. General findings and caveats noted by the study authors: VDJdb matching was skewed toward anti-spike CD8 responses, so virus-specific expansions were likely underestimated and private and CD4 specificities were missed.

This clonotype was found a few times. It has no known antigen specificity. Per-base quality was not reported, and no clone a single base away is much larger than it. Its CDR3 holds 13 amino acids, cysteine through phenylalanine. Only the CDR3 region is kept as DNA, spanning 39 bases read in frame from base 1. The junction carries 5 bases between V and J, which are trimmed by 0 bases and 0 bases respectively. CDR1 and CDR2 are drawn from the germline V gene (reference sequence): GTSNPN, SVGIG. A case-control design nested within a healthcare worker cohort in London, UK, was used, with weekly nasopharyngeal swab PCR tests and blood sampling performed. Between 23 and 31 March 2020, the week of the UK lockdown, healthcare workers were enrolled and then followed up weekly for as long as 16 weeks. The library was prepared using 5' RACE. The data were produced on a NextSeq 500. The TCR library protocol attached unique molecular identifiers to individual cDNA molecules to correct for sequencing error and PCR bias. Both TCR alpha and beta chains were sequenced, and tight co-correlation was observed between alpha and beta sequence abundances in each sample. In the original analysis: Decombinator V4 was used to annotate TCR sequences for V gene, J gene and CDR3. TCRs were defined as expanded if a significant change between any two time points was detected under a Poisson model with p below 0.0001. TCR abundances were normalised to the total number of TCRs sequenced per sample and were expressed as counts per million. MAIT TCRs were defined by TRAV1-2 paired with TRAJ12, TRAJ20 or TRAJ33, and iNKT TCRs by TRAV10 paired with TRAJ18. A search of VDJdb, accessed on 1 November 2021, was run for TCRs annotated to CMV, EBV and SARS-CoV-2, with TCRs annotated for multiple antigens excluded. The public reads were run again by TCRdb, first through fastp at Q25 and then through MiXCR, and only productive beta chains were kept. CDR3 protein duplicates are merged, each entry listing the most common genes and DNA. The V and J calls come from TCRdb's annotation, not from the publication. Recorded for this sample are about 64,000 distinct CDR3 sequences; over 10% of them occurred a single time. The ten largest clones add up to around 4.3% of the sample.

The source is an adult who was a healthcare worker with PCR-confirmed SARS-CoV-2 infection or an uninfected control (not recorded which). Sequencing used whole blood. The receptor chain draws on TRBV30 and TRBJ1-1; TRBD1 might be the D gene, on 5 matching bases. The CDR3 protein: CAWSVGVNTEAFF. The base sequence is TGTGCCTGGAGTGTAGGGGTGAACACTGAAGCTTTCTTT.